This TCR beta chain was sequenced for a study of T cells in Graves' hyperthyroidism and ophthalmopathy (dated by TCRdb to between 2018 and 2020). For the wider study: Peripheral blood samples were taken at initial diagnosis, before any treatment was given. To identify TCR V-J signatures that set the groups apart, the researchers used a discovery cohort of 95 to 100 patients, made up of roughly 45 with Graves' ophthalmopathy and 55 to 65 with stable Graves' hyperthyroidism. An independent validation cohort of 18 to 20 hyperthyroidism patients and about 16 patients who later progressed to ophthalmopathy tested prospective prediction of ophthalmopathy. The roughly 91 discovery patients were randomly split 7:3 into training and test sets. Thyroid tissue and blood T-cell repertoires from about six Graves' hyperthyroidism patients were also compared in the study. Once sampling was done, hyperthyroidism patients were given methimazole at a starting dose of 30 mg daily, whereas ophthalmopathy patients were given high-dose intravenous methylprednisolone. According to the paper, TCR Vbeta CDR3 sequencing was carried out on 135 peripheral blood samples, which came from under 50 ophthalmopathy, some 73 hyperthyroidism and approximately 17 progressor patients. The study at large found these results: Sample size was not statistically predetermined, and blinding of investigators to group allocation was not performed. In cross-validation, a model built on a 13 V-J signature told ophthalmopathy apart from stable hyperthyroidism with under 90% sensitivity and about 81% specificity, and in testing the same model reached 80%/75%. Most expanded thyroid clonotypes (frequency above 0.001) were also detected in blood, suggesting blood repertoires may reflect thyroid immune responses. In validation, the model predicted progression to ophthalmopathy with roughly 66% sensitivity and roughly 75% specificity, a median of approximately 6.5 months before onset.

TCR beta CDR3 regions were amplified from RNA transcripts. The TCR CDR3 was subjected to a first round of RT-PCR using the HTBI primer set and the Qiagen OneStep RT-PCR kit. Libraries were constructed in a second round of multiplex PCR, after which size selection and purification were performed. Sequencing of the libraries was done on an Illumina HiSeq2000 using paired-end 100 bp reads. In the source study's methods: SOAPnuke was used to process the raw data, with reads discarded if the reads contained adapters or uncalled bases, had a mean Phred below 15, or lacked an exact constant-primer or identifier match. COPE v1.2.5 was used to merge the high-quality paired reads, and each unique nucleotide sequence was defined as a clonotype. MiTCR v1.1 was used to align the clonotypes against IMGT TRBV, TRBD and TRBJ reference segments. Only V-J combinations with frequency above 0.0001, covering 99% to 99.2% of repertoires, were analysed. A TCS score was defined as the ratio between F50 (clonal expansion) and ExV (chaos), using BLOSUM62-based TCRdist between CDR3 peptides within each V-J. Welch's t-statistics and random forest reduced roughly 530 V-J features to about 12, which were used in a naive Bayes classifier (R e1071). TCRdb took the public reads, trimmed them with fastp at Q25, ran MiXCR for clone calling and kept in-frame beta chains. CDR3 protein duplicates are merged, each entry listing the most common genes and DNA. The V and J calls were determined by TCRdb, not by the authors. This sample holds hundreds of thousands of distinct CDR3 sequences; roughly 15% were observed only once. The ten most abundant clones make up around 13% of the sample.

The CDR3 sequence holds 19 residues, the cysteine and phenylalanine included. Of the read, only the CDR3 DNA is kept; its 57 bases are in frame from base 1. V is pruned by 5 bases and J by 0 bases, leaving 13 bases of the junction without a gene match. Note on this clonotype: The antigen this receptor binds is unknown. No base quality values were provided; no much bigger clone lies one nucleotide off.

Ophthalmopathy patients had moderately to severely active disease, Clinical Activity Score of at least 3, NOSPECS grade of at least 4, and duration under 3 months. The study excluded patients with uncontrolled infections, other autoimmune diseases, pregnancy or lactation. Clinical symptoms, serum thyroxine and TRAb, thyroid ultrasound, and orbital computed tomography formed the basis for the diagnoses. PBMCs were isolated from 8 to 10 ml of fresh peripheral blood by Ficoll-Paque density gradient centrifugation. Trizol reagent was used to extract total RNA, and RNA quality was then checked on an Agilent 2100 Bioanalyzer.

The sample consisted of blood. This TCR was sampled from a woman aged 50 to 60 with Graves' ophthalmopathy. The sequence is built from TRBV12-3 or TRBV12-4 and TRBJ2-1; TRBD2 aligns with 10 central bases. Here is the DNA: TGTGCCAGCAGTAAAGGAGCGGGAGGGCCGGGGAGCTCCTACAATGAGCAGTTCTTC. Its amino acids are CASSKGAGGPGSSYNEQFF.